The 26 T cell receptor beta chains in this list originate from one sample, sequenced in a study of shared clonotypes between healthy human individuals. The assay was immunoSEQ multiplex PCR, and TCRdb's table has in-frame clones only and misses some. The sample lists some 650,000 clones, 95% to 98% occurring once. Sequencing input: naive CD4+ T cells sorted from blood. Subset of the sample: CD45RA+ positively selected. These TCRs come from a woman aged 30 to 39 in good health.

This chain's CDR3 is CSVSILNTGELFF. CDR3 sequence (DNA): TGCAGCGTCAGCATACTGAACACCGGGGAGCTGTTTTTT. The chain couples TRBV29-1 to TRBJ2-2; D is unresolved. V lost 6 bases to trimming and J lost 1 base, with 9 bases between them. CDR3 length: 13 amino acids. The germline V gene encodes CDR1 SQVTM and CDR2 ANQGSEA.

The chain recombines TRBV27 with TRBJ2-1; 7 bases align to TRBD2. The CDR3 is 16 amino acids. Germline CDR1 MNHEY, CDR2 SMNVEV (reference sequence). V shed 10 bases, J shed 1 base, and the junction held 13 bases outside the gene matches. The CDR3 DNA reads as TGTGCCACCATCGCTAGTAACGGGAGGTCCTACAATGAGCAGTTCTTC. Translating gives CATIASNGRSYNEQFF.

The genes are TRBV30 and TRBJ2-7, with 7 bases aligning to TRBD1. CDR1 and CDR2 from the germline V gene are GTSNPN and SVGIG (reference sequence). V lost 5 bases, J lost 3 bases, and 7 bases stayed unmatched. This CDR3 has 13 amino acids. CDR3 in amino acids: CAWGQEIFYEQYF. The CDR3 DNA sequence: TGTGCCTGGGGACAGGAAATCTTCTACGAGCAGTACTTC.

The rearrangement links TRBV13 to TRBJ2-1; 10 bases agree with TRBD2. The CDR3 loop spans 17 amino acids. The V and J ends lost 1 base and 6 bases, in that order; junction bases with no gene match: 9. Germline V gives CDR1 PRHDT, CDR2 FYEKMQ (reference sequence). As DNA, the CDR3 is TGTGCCAGCAGCTTAGTCCCTAGCGGGAGATCGATCAATGAGCAGTTCTTC. The encoded protein is CASSLVPSGRSINEQFF.

The V and J genes are TRBV28 and TRBJ2-5; 11 bases are shared with TRBD2. Near its end, the DNA agrees better with TRBJ2-7, so the J call may be wrong. Germline V lookup: CDR1 MDHEN, CDR2 SYDVKM. The CDR3 consists of 14 residues. The DNA for the CDR3 is TGTGCCAGCAGCTTAGGACTAGCGGGCTACGAGCAGTACTTC. The encoded protein is CASSLGLAGYEQYF.

V is TRBV5-5 and J is TRBJ2-7; no definite D call. The V end was cut by 5 bases, the J end by 3 bases, with 18 bases between. CDR3 length: 15 amino acids. Germline V gene sequence: CDR1 SGHKS, CDR2 YYEKEE (reference sequence). CDR3 protein: CASSSPGSSYYEQYF. The CDR3 coding sequence is TGTGCCAGCAGTTCCCCGGGCTCAAGCTACTACGAGCAGTACTTC. The full variable domain, in which reference TRBV5-5 and TRBJ2-7 provide the parts outside the CDR3, is DAGVTQSPTHLIKTRGQQVTLRCSPISGHKSVSWYQQVLGQGPQFIFQYYEKEERGRGNFPDRFSARQFPNYSSELNVNALLLGDSALYLCASSSPGSSYYEQYFGPGTRLTVT.

The chain joins TRBV28 to TRBJ2-2, with D unresolved. This CDR3 is 13 amino acids long. Germline V CDR1 and CDR2: MDHEN, SYDVKM. V gave up 2 bases and J gave up 6 bases, with 7 bases separating them. The CDR3 DNA reads as TGTGCCAGCAGTTTAGCTCGAGCCGGGGAGCTGTTTTTT. Translation gives CASSLARAGELFF.

The chain uses TRBV27 and TRBJ2-7; the match to TRBD2 covers 12 bases. The CDR3 covers 16 residues. Trimming cost V 5 bases and J 10 bases; bases outside gene matches: 15. Germline V gives CDR1 MNHEY, CDR2 SMNVEV (reference sequence). CDR3 in amino acids: CASSRAPGLAGSFQYF. The CDR3 nucleotides are TGTGCCAGCAGTCGAGCCCCGGGACTAGCGGGCAGTTTCCAGTACTTC.

The V gene is TRBV19, the J gene TRBJ1-4; TRBD1 matches at 12 bases. The CDR3 has 14 residues. The germline V gene has CDR1 LNHDA and CDR2 SQIVND (reference sequence). The V segment lost 8 bases and the J segment 11 bases; nucleotides outside the gene matches: 9. CDR3 nucleotides: TGTGCCAGTGGCCGCGGGGACAGGGGGCATAAACTGTTTTTT. Its protein product is CASGRGDRGHKLFF.

This clone showed up just once. This sequence joins TRBV5-1 and TRBJ2-1, with D tentatively TRBD2 (6 bases). This CDR3 region has 15 residues. V lost 0 bases and J 5 bases, leaving 12 bases between the germline ends. The V gene's germline CDR1 is SGHRS and CDR2 YFSETQ. CDR3 loop: CASSLVLAKNNEQFF. The CDR3 DNA reads TGCGCCAGCAGCTTGGTTCTAGCGAAGAACAATGAGCAGTTCTTC.

The rearrangement uses TRBV2 and TRBJ2-1; maybe TRBD1 (6 bases). Germline V gives CDR1 SNHLY, CDR2 FYNNEI. Trimming shortened V by 6 bases and J by 7 bases, and 19 bases separated the two germline ends. CDR3 size: 15 residues. The CDR3 loop is CASREVKGVLNEQFF. The CDR3 DNA follows: TGTGCCAGCAGGGAGGTAAAGGGGGTATTGAATGAGCAGTTCTTC.

The chain has TRBV4-2 and TRBJ2-1, with TRBD2 identical over 7 bases. Trimming cost V 1 base and J 1 base; bases outside gene matches: 4. This CDR3 is 16 amino acids long. CDR1 LGHNA and CDR2 YNFKEQ come from the germline V gene. CDR3 in DNA: TGTGCCAGCAGCCAAGGAGGACTAGGGTCCTACAATGAGCAGTTCTTC. It translates to CASSQGGLGSYNEQFF.

The table lists this clone with a count of one. Other nucleotide sequences from this sample produce the same CDR3. The chain joins TRBV5-1 to TRBJ2-3; D is unclear. V lost 0 bases, J lost 3 bases, and 11 bases lay in between. The V gene's germline CDR1 is SGHRS and CDR2 YFSETQ. The CDR3 covers 15 residues. The CDR3 is CASSLGTGITDTQYF. CDR3 sequence (DNA): TGCGCCAGCAGCTTGGGGACGGGCATTACAGATACGCAGTATTTT.

J is TRBJ1-3 and V is TRBV6-5; possible D gene TRBD1, 5 bases. The V and J ends lost 9 bases and 4 bases respectively, with 10 bases between them. Germline V gives CDR1 MNHEY, CDR2 SVGAGI. This CDR3 region has 12 residues. CDR3 in DNA: TGTGCCAGGGGACGAAGGGGAAACACCATATATTTT. Translation: CARGRRGNTIYF.

This chain's CDR3 is CATSKTWTFEAADTQYF. CDR3 in DNA: TGTGCCACCAGCAAAACCTGGACGTTCGAAGCGGCAGATACGCAGTATTTT. V gene TRBV15 combines with J gene TRBJ2-3, with TRBD2 as a possible D gene (5 bases). V was trimmed by 4 bases and J by 4 bases, leaving 21 bases between them. This CDR3 contains 17 residues. CDR1 and CDR2 (germline): LNHNV, YYDKDF (reference sequence).

The rearrangement joins TRBV6-5 to TRBJ2-1; 10 nucleotides align to TRBD2. V gave up 0 bases and J gave up 10 bases; unmatched junction bases: 3. Per the germline V gene, CDR1 is MNHEY and CDR2 is SVGAGI. The CDR3 sequence is 14 residues long. The CDR3 nucleotides read TGTGCCAGCAGTTACTCACTAGCGGGAAAGGAGCAGTTCTTC. The encoded protein is CASSYSLAGKEQFF.

This clone was recorded a few times. The chain couples TRBV10-3 to TRBJ2-3, with D perhaps matching TRBD2 (5 bases). Trimming cost V 4 bases and J 0 bases, with 11 bases left between them. This CDR3 contains 15 residues. The V gene's germline CDR1 is ENHRY and CDR2 SYGVKD. CDR3 in DNA: TGTGCCATCAGTGGCCCGGGGTCTAGCACAGATACGCAGTATTTT. As protein: CAISGPGSSTDTQYF.

This rearrangement joins TRBV19 to TRBJ1-5; 11 nucleotides match TRBD1. This CDR3 has 14 amino acids. V lost 5 bases and J lost 7; bases outside the gene matches: 4. Germline CDR1 LNHDA, CDR2 SQIVND (reference sequence). The CDR3 DNA reads TGTGCCAGTAGTGGACAGGGGGCTCAGCAGCCCCAGCATTTT. This encodes CASSGQGAQQPQHF.

This sequence joins TRBV7-9 and TRBJ2-6; D is undetermined. Per germline, CDR1 SEHNR and CDR2 FQNEAQ (reference sequence). The CDR3 runs to 15 residues. V gave up 1 base and J gave up 0 bases, with 4 bases separating them. The CDR3 reads CASSLVGSGANVLTF. The CDR3 DNA is TGTGCCAGCAGCTTAGTTGGCTCTGGGGCCAACGTCCTGACTTTC.

This chain joins TRBV6-5 and TRBJ1-4, with 7 bases matching TRBD1. The ends lost 6 bases at V and 6 bases at J; junction bases unmatched: 7. Germline CDR1 MNHEY, CDR2 SVGAGI. This CDR3 has 14 amino acids. This CDR3 reads CASRFTGVDEKLFF. In nucleotides, the CDR3 is TGTGCCAGCAGATTCACAGGGGTTGATGAAAAACTGTTTTTT.

The J gene is TRBJ2-5, the V gene TRBV6-1, with 8 nucleotides matching TRBD2. The CDR3 has 15 residues. V dropped 1 base and J dropped 7; count of bases not matched to a gene: 8. The V gene's germline CDR1 is MNHNS and CDR2 SASEGT. The DNA of the CDR3 is TGTGCCAGCAGTGAAGTAAGCGGGAGAGTAGGGACCCAGTACTTC. It codes for CASSEVSGRVGTQYF.

J is TRBJ2-2 and V is TRBV7-9, with 10 bases that match TRBD2. CDR1 SEHNR and CDR2 FQNEAQ come from the germline V gene (reference sequence). V dropped 4 bases and J dropped 4; count of bases not matched to a gene: 6. The CDR3 runs to 16 residues. CDR3 in amino acids: CASSSLSGRLTGELFF. The DNA for the CDR3 is TGTGCCAGCAGCTCACTTAGCGGGAGGCTCACCGGGGAGCTGTTTTTT.

V and J are TRBV7-6 and TRBJ2-7; 7 nucleotides line up with TRBD2. The V gene's germline CDR1 is SGHVS and CDR2 FNYEAQ. Germline trimming cut 5 bases from V and 5 bases from J; bases unmatched to any gene: 30. The CDR3 sequence is 21 residues long. DNA for the CDR3: TGTGCCAGCAGCCCGGACCCCATTTATAAGGGACTAACTGCTCCAAAGAACGAGCAGTACTTC. It codes for CASSPDPIYKGLTAPKNEQYF.

The chain couples TRBV7-9 to TRBJ1-2; TRBD1 matches at 10 bases. The CDR3 has 18 amino acids. Losses at the gene ends were 5 bases for V and 6 bases for J; bases not matched to a gene: 18. Germline V gives CDR1 SEHNR, CDR2 FQNEAQ (reference sequence). Here the CDR3 reads CASSGMGQGIVRINGYTF. CDR3 DNA: TGTGCCAGCAGCGGGATGGGACAGGGGATCGTCCGGATCAATGGCTACACCTTC.

This rearrangement joins TRBV5-1 to TRBJ2-2, with 12 bases fitting TRBD2. The ends lost 3 bases at V and 5 bases at J; junction bases unmatched: 2. The CDR3 has 15 residues. Germline CDR1 SGHRS, CDR2 YFSETQ. In nucleotides, the CDR3 is TGCGCCAGCAGCTATACTAGCGGGAGGACCGGGGAGCTGTTTTTT. Its translation is CASSYTSGRTGELFF.

The rearrangement links TRBV4-2 to TRBJ2-5; D uncertain. Per the germline V gene, CDR1 is LGHNA and CDR2 is YNFKEQ. Trimming shortened V by 0 bases and J by 4 bases, and 9 bases separated the two germline ends. The CDR3 runs to 14 residues. DNA for the CDR3: TGTGCCAGCAGCCAAGATCTGGCTGGAGAGACCCAGTACTTC. It translates to CASSQDLAGETQYF.